This TCR beta chain stems from a study of blood T cell repertoires in COVID-19. CDR3 length equals 12 residues. Trimming took 1 base from V and 10 from J; bases not matched to a gene: 3. Germline V gives CDR1 LNHDA, CDR2 SQIVND (reference sequence). Donors of Cohort 3 who recovered were those that had two negative PCRs, clearance, or symptom resolution. Profiled with immunoSEQ multiplex PCR; TCRdb holds only in-frame clones, not every one. The sample yields about 150,000 clones, about 82% seen once. The chain links TRBV19 to TRBJ1-1; TRBD1 matches 7 bases. The clonotype was recovered from a woman aged 40 to 55 who had recovered from COVID-19. The sample comprised PBMCs or T cells enriched from blood (not recorded which). The CDR3 DNA reads as TGTGCCAGTAGTATAGTACCAGGGGGAGCTTTCTTT. The encoded protein is CASSIVPGGAFF. Looking up the rest from reference TRBV19 and TRBJ1-1 gives the full variable domain: DGGITQSPKYLFRKEGQNVTLSCEQNLNHDAMYWYRQDPGQGLRLIYYSQIVNDFQKGDIAEGYSVSREKKESFPLTVTSAQKNPTAFYLCASSIVPGGAFFGQGTRLTVV.